One and the same sample provided the 14 T cell receptor beta chains below, sequenced in a study of cytomegalovirus exposure and HLA in healthy donors. A multiplex PCR was run with 60 Vbeta primers and 13 Jbeta primers. This table comes from immunoSEQ multiplex PCR, and its TCRdb copy is limited to in-frame clones, with some not included. The data contain around 200,000 clones, around 81% of them singletons. The sequenced sample was PBMCs. These receptors all come from a man aged 25 to 40 in good health and CMV-seronegative.

This sequence joins TRBV2 and TRBJ1-1; 8 bases are a match to TRBD1. Germline-derived CDR1 and CDR2 are SNHLY and FYNNEI. The ends lost 5 bases at V and 1 base at J; junction bases unmatched: 6. There are 15 residues in the CDR3. The CDR3 here is CASSRQGARNTEAFF. The CDR3 coding sequence is TGTGCCAGCAGTCGGCAGGGGGCCAGGAACACTGAAGCTTTCTTT.

The genes are TRBV27 and TRBJ2-2; 7 bases align to TRBD2. Germline CDR1 MNHEY, CDR2 SMNVEV (reference sequence). The J segment lost 0 bases and the V segment lost 3 bases, leaving 7 bases of the junction unmatched. This CDR3 region has 17 residues. The CDR3 nucleotides read TGTGCCAGCAGTTTCGTCTGGGCGGGGGCGAACACCGGGGAGCTGTTTTTT. Protein: CASSFVWAGANTGELFF.

This chain links TRBV28 with TRBJ2-5; 9 bases fit TRBD1. The CDR3 contains 13 residues. CDR1 and CDR2 (germline): MDHEN, SYDVKM. After removal of 8 bases from V and 4 bases from J, the junction contained 5 bases not matched to a gene. The CDR3 loop reads CASGTGKRETQYF. DNA for the CDR3: TGTGCCAGCGGGACAGGGAAGAGAGAGACCCAGTACTTC.

This chain joins TRBV11-1 and TRBJ2-2; 7 bases align to TRBD2. The length of the CDR3 is 17 residues. Germline V CDR1 and CDR2: SGHAT, FQDESV (reference sequence). Trimming at V came to 6 bases and at J to 4 bases, leaving 14 bases not matched to a gene. The CDR3 protein is CASSPGGREPSTGELFF. Written as DNA, the CDR3 is TGTGCCAGCAGTCCCGGAGGGCGGGAGCCCAGCACCGGGGAGCTGTTTTTT.

The chain links TRBV6-5 to TRBJ2-1, with D possibly matching TRBD2 (6 bases). Germline-derived CDR1 and CDR2 are MNHEY and SVGAGI. V dropped 10 bases and J dropped 1 base, with 14 bases sitting between them. This CDR3 comprises 14 residues. The CDR3 here is CATSLAGSYNEQFF. The CDR3, as DNA: TGTGCCACCTCACTGGCGGGATCCTACAATGAGCAGTTCTTC.

This rearrangement joins TRBV28 to TRBJ2-7; 7 nucleotides line up with TRBD2. The CDR3 covers 14 residues. Germline CDR1 is MDHEN and CDR2 is SYDVKM. The V gene end was trimmed by 6 bases and the J gene end by 0 bases; junction bases not matched to a gene: 5. This CDR3 is CASSGRLASYEQYF. The CDR3 DNA reads as TGTGCCAGCAGCGGGAGGTTGGCCTCCTACGAGCAGTACTTC.

V gene TRBV18 combines with J gene TRBJ1-3, with a tentative D call TRBD1 (5 bases). V was cut by 2 bases and J by 4 bases, with 9 bases left in between. The CDR3 is 14 amino acids. Germline V lookup: CDR1 KGHSH, CDR2 LQKENI. The CDR3 bases are TGTGCCAGCTCACCATGGACAAAAGGAAACACCATATATTTT. Protein sequence: CASSPWTKGNTIYF.

The V gene is TRBV5-1, the J gene TRBJ2-1, with 8 bases that match TRBD2. V shed 2 bases and J 7 bases; nucleotides not matched to a gene: 8. The CDR3 is made up of 15 amino acids. Germline V gene lookup returns CDR1 SGHRS and CDR2 YFSETQ. The CDR3 nucleotides read TGCGCCAGCAGCTTAGGCAGCGGGAGTCGAAATGAGCAGTTCTTC. Protein product: CASSLGSGSRNEQFF.

Of note for this clone: Other DNA sequences of this sample code for an identical CDR3. The chain carries TRBV5-4 and TRBJ2-2; TRBD2 matches 7 bases. The CDR3 has 16 amino acids. V was clipped by 4 bases and J by 0 bases; unmatched bases: 6. Germline V gives CDR1 SGHNT, CDR2 YYREEE (reference sequence). This CDR3 reads CASSGLAGANTGELFF. In DNA, the CDR3 is TGTGCCAGCAGCGGATTAGCGGGTGCGAACACCGGGGAGCTGTTTTTT.

The chain combines TRBV19 with TRBJ1-5; 8 bases are shared with TRBD1. CDR3 size: 16 residues. Germline V CDR1 and CDR2: LNHDA, SQIVND (reference sequence). The V segment lost 7 bases and the J segment 2 bases; nucleotides outside the gene matches: 10. The CDR3 loop is CASKDGQGSRNQPQHF. Here the CDR3 DNA reads TGTGCCAGTAAAGATGGACAGGGTTCGCGCAATCAGCCCCAGCATTTT.

The J gene is TRBJ1-1, the V gene TRBV28, with TRBD1 as a possible D gene (5 bases). The V end lost 1 base, the J end lost 2 bases, and 14 bases lay between the germline ends. The CDR3 has 16 residues. Germline V lookup: CDR1 MDHEN, CDR2 SYDVKM. The CDR3 nucleotides read TGTGCCAGCAGTTTATTTAGGCGACAGAGAAACACTGAAGCTTTCTTT. It specifies CASSLFRRQRNTEAFF.

The chain joins TRBV4-2 to TRBJ2-7; D is possibly TRBD2 (6 bases). The CDR3 has 15 amino acids. Trimming pared 5 bases from V and 3 bases from J, leaving 17 bases between. CDR1 and CDR2 (germline): LGHNA, YNFKEQ. CDR3 loop: CASSGTGTGYYEQYF. CDR3 DNA sequence: TGTGCCAGCAGCGGGACCGGGACTGGGTACTACGAGCAGTACTTC.

This chain uses TRBV6-1 with TRBJ1-1, with TRBD1 as a possible D gene (6 bases). Per germline, CDR1 MNHNS and CDR2 SASEGT. Trimming removed 7 bases at V and 3 bases at J, with 18 bases between. This CDR3 is built from 15 residues. CDR3 coding DNA: TGTGCCAGCATACCACAGGGCATTTGGGACACTGAAGCTTTCTTT. Translation gives CASIPQGIWDTEAFF.

The chain uses TRBV19 and TRBJ1-3; no firm D call. The CDR3 has 13 amino acids. Germline assignment: CDR1 LNHDA and CDR2 SQIVND (reference sequence). V was shortened by 6 bases and J by 0 bases, with 6 bases between the two germline ends. The CDR3 nucleotides read TGTGCCAGTAGCGGGGACTCTGGAAACACCATATATTTT. It encodes CASSGDSGNTIYF.